Below, 4 T cell receptor beta chains from the same sample are listed, as sequenced in a study of blood T cell repertoires in COVID-19. Only in-frame clones appear in the TCRdb table, and some are missing; sequencing was by immunoSEQ multiplex PCR. This sample yields 200,000 to 300,000 clones, of which around 86% are seen a single time; around 5% belongs to the top ten. Input material: peripheral blood. The receptors derive from a woman aged 55-69 years with COVID-19, enrolled during active disease.

In its sample, this clone was seen many times. Additional DNA sequences in this sample encode the identical CDR3. The chain carries TRBV20-1 and TRBJ2-7; 8 bases are a match to TRBD2. The CDR3 totals 11 residues. Germline V gives CDR1 DFQATT, CDR2 SNEGSKA (reference sequence). With V trimmed by 6 bases and J by 3 bases, 1 base remained unmatched. The CDR3 region has the DNA TGCAGTGCAAGCGGGAGCTACGAGCAGTACTTC. This encodes CSASGSYEQYF.

The J gene is TRBJ1-1, the V gene TRBV18; D remains unclear. In germline, CDR1 is KGHSH, CDR2 LQKENI. V gave up 9 bases and J gave up 6 bases, with 17 bases separating them. This CDR3 region has 13 residues. The CDR3 DNA sequence: TGTGCCAGTTCTACTATAACCGGGGCTGAAGCTTTCTTT. This encodes CASSTITGAEAFF.

The rearrangement uses TRBV30 and TRBJ2-3; TRBD1 aligns across 8 bases. CDR1 is GTSNPN, CDR2 SVGIG, per germline (reference sequence). Unmatched junction bases numbered 8, after V lost 2 bases and J lost 1 base. CDR3 length: 16 amino acids. CDR3 coding DNA: TGTGCCTGGAGTTCCAGGGGGCGTTTAGGCACAGATACGCAGTATTTT. Its translation is CAWSSRGRLGTDTQYF. Variable domain in full (rest from reference TRBV30 and TRBJ2-3): SQTIHQWPATLVQPVGSPLSLECTVEGTSNPNLYWYRQAAGRGLQLLFYSVGIGQISSEVPQNLSASRPQDRQFILSSKKLLLSDSGFYLCAWSSRGRLGTDTQYFGPGTRLTVL.

The chain couples TRBV6-4 to TRBJ1-1, with D tentatively TRBD1 (5 bases). V lost 3 bases, J lost 5 bases, and 13 bases lay in between. The CDR3 loop spans 14 amino acids. Germline CDR1 reads MRHNA; CDR2 reads SNTAGT. As DNA, the CDR3 is TGTGCCAGCAGTGAAAGGCAGGGTGAGACTGAAGCTTTCTTT. This encodes CASSERQGETEAFF.